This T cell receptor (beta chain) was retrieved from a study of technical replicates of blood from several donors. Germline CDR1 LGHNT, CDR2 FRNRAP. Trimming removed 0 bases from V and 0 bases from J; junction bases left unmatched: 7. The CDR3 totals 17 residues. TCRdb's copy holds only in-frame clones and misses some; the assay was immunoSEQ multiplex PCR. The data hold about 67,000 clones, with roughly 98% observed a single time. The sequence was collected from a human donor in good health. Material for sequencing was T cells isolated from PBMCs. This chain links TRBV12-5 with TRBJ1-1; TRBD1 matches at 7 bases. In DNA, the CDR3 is TGTGCTAGTGGTTTGGTACTGGACAGGACCATGAACACTGAAGCTTTCTTT. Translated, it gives CASGLVLDRTMNTEAFF.